The clone carrying this TCR beta chain was observed a few times. Antigen: not known. The sample originates from a study of early T cells in non-severe SARS-CoV-2 infection. Whole-study results and caveats: VDJdb matching, biased toward anti-spike CD8 responses, missed private and CD4 specificities.

One entry per CDR3 protein, called by TCRdb with MiXCR from the 5' RACE reads. The sample holds over 25,000 distinct CDR3 sequences; approximately 4.2% are singletons and the top ten take roughly 12%. After removal of 6 bases from V and 0 bases from J, the junction contained 5 bases not matched to a gene. The CDR3 totals 16 residues. CDR1 is MNHEY, CDR2 SMNVEV, per germline (reference sequence). The TCR originated in an adult who was a healthcare worker with PCR-confirmed SARS-CoV-2 infection or an uninfected control (not recorded which). The genes are TRBV27 and TRBJ1-1; 12 bases map to TRBD1. The sequenced material came from whole blood. CDR3 in DNA: TGTGCCAGCAGCCGGGACAGGGGGCGAATGAACACTGAAGCTTTCTTT. Translated, it gives CASSRDRGRMNTEAFF.